This T cell receptor beta chain was sequenced for a study of T cells in localized non-small cell lung cancer. As to this clone: No antigen is known for it.

Only in-frame clones appear in the TCRdb table, and some are missing; sequencing was by immunoSEQ multiplex PCR. The sample contains under 15,000 clones, roughly 84% of which appear only once. Trimming cost V 7 bases and J 5 bases; bases outside gene matches: 4. This CDR3 comprises 13 residues. Looked up from germline, CDR1 is SGHRS and CDR2 is YFSETQ. Study-wide points: Elevated circulating T cell density in blood was associated with longer overall survival. Tumor trailed uninvolved adjacent lung in T cell clonality, which peaked there.

This chain links TRBV5-1 with TRBJ2-5; 11 nucleotides align to TRBD1. This specimen was peripheral blood, taken before any cancer treatment. The clonotype was recovered from a male donor at least 60 years old with stage III lung adenocarcinoma. CDR3 DNA sequence: TGCGCCAGCGGGACAGGGGGTGCGGAGACCCAGTACTTC. Translated: CASGTGGAETQYF.